This entry describes one T cell receptor beta chain. The entry originates in a study of blood T cell repertoires in COVID-19. Study at large: The origin of the acute and convalescent COVID-19 samples was the United States, Italy and Spain. The analysed material was cDNA or gDNA that came from T cells, B-cell-depleted T cells, or PBMCs.

V dropped 5 bases and J dropped 1; count of bases not matched to a gene: 6. This CDR3 contains 16 residues. Germline values: CDR1 LNHDA, CDR2 SQIVND (reference sequence). In the source study's methods: The authors estimated nucleated cell counts from reference gene primer amplification. Only in-frame clones appear in the TCRdb table, and some are missing; sequencing was by immunoSEQ multiplex PCR. D and trimming come from the DNA, and the V and J calls and clone size come from that table. The sample carries about 200,000 clones, about nine tenths recorded once. The chain couples TRBV19 to TRBJ2-2; 8 bases fit TRBD1. This receptor was obtained from a man aged 18 to 30 with active or convalescent COVID-19. The sequencing sample was made of peripheral blood. Here the CDR3 DNA reads TGTGCCAGTAGTCTGCAGGGGGCGCGGAACACCGGGGAGCTGTTTTTT. It yields the protein CASSLQGARNTGELFF.